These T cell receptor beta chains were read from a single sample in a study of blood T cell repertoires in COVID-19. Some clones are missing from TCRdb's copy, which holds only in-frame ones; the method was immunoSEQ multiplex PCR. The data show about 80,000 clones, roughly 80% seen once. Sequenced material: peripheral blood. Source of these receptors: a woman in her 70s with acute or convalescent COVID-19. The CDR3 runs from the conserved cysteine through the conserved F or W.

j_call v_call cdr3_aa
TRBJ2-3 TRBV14 CASSQLPRGPPQYF
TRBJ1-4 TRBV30 CAWSSLQGGNEKLFF
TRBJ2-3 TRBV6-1 CASSEHLAGGLRTQYF
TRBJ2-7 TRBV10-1 CASSDRTIGQQYF
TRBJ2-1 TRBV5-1 CASSMDGLAGVWFF
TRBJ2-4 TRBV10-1 CASSDSGSAKNIQYF
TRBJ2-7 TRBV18 CASSPKGTGSSYEQYF
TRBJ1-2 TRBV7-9 CASSLGGGANVNYGYTF
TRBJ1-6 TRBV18 CASSPGQGRNSPLHF
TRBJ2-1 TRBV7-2 CASSLGAGNNEQFF
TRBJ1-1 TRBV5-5 CASSLVPQTLNTEAFF
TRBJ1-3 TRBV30 CAWRLSGNTIYF
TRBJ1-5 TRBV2 CASSVDTGNQPQHF
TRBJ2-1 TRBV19 CASSIGFLRTSIYNEQFF
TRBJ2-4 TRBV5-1 CASSRSDSGLDIQYF
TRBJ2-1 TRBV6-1 CASSELGGREQFF
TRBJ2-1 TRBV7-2 CASSFPWSNEQFF
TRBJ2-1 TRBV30 CAWGGREAWDFNEQFF
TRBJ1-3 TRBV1 CTSSQDYGGKDLGNTIYF
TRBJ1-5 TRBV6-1 CASSDPLSQAQHF
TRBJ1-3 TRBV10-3 CASRQPESSGNTIYF
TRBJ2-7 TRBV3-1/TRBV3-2 CASSRGSGEPYEQYF
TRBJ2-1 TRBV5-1 CASSLRTSGLYNEQFF
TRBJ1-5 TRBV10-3 CAISERTGGGQPQHF
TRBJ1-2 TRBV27 CASSLSVQGGLYGYTF
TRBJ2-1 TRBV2 CASSAGRGYNEQFF
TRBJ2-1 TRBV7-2 CASSSTSGGAGEQFF
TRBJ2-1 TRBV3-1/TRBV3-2 CASMPGLAGGPGGNEQFF
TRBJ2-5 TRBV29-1 CSVRTSGSWGETQYF
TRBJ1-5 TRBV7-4 CASSHTGTNQPQHF
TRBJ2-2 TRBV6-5 CASSYRGQGGELFF
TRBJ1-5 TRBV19 CASIIPDQPQHF
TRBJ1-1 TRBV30 CAWSPGTGQDTEAFF
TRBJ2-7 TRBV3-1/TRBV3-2 CASSQRILGLASSYEQYF
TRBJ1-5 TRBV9 CASSVGGEGQPQHF
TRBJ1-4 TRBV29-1 CSVEVGSSGEKLFF
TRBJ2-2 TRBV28 CASSPGDANTGELFF
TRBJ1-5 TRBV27 CASSWDRNQPQHF
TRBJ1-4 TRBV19 CASSIDLLGGIEKLFF
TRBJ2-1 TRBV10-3 CAISTSLAEINEQFF
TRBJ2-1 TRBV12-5 CASGLGGEINEQFF
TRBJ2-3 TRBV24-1 CATSDPTKRATDTQYF
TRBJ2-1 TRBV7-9 CASSLASGRGNEQFF
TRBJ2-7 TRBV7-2 CASSFGRGYEQYF
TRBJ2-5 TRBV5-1 CASMREGASETQYF
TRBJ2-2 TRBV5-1 CASSWRGTGSGIRSPGELFF
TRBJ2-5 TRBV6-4 CASSDRLAGQETQYF
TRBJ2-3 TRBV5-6 CASSSAGQLLDTQYF
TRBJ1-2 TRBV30 CAWRPRDRLGGYTF
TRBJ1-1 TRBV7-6 CASSSPNRAEAFF
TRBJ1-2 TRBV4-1 CASSRQGDGYGYTF
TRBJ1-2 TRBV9 CASSERQGASGYTF
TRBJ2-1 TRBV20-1 CSASPLGGLRRNEQFF
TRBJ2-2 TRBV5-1 CASSLVLAGGFTGELFF
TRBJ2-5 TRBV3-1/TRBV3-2 CASSQDTGLPGGTQYF
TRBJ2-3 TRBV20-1 CSASLNTDTQYF